This T cell receptor (beta chain) came from a study of control samples from healthy donors and cancer patients. Clones were sequenced by immunoSEQ multiplex PCR, and TCRdb holds only the in-frame ones, with some missing. Of tens of thousands of clones in the sample, approximately 95% were seen once. Germline trimming cut 3 bases from V and 7 bases from J; bases unmatched to any gene: 11. The germline V gene has CDR1 LNHDA and CDR2 SQIVND (reference sequence). This CDR3 comprises 17 residues. The chain has TRBV19 and TRBJ2-1, with TRBD2 identical over 11 bases. The clonotype was recovered from a woman aged 25 to 39 in good health. The sequencing input was blood. As DNA, the CDR3 is TGTGCCAGTAGTATCGGAAAATTAGCGGGAGGGGCGAATGAGCAGTTCTTC. Translation gives CASSIGKLAGGANEQFF.